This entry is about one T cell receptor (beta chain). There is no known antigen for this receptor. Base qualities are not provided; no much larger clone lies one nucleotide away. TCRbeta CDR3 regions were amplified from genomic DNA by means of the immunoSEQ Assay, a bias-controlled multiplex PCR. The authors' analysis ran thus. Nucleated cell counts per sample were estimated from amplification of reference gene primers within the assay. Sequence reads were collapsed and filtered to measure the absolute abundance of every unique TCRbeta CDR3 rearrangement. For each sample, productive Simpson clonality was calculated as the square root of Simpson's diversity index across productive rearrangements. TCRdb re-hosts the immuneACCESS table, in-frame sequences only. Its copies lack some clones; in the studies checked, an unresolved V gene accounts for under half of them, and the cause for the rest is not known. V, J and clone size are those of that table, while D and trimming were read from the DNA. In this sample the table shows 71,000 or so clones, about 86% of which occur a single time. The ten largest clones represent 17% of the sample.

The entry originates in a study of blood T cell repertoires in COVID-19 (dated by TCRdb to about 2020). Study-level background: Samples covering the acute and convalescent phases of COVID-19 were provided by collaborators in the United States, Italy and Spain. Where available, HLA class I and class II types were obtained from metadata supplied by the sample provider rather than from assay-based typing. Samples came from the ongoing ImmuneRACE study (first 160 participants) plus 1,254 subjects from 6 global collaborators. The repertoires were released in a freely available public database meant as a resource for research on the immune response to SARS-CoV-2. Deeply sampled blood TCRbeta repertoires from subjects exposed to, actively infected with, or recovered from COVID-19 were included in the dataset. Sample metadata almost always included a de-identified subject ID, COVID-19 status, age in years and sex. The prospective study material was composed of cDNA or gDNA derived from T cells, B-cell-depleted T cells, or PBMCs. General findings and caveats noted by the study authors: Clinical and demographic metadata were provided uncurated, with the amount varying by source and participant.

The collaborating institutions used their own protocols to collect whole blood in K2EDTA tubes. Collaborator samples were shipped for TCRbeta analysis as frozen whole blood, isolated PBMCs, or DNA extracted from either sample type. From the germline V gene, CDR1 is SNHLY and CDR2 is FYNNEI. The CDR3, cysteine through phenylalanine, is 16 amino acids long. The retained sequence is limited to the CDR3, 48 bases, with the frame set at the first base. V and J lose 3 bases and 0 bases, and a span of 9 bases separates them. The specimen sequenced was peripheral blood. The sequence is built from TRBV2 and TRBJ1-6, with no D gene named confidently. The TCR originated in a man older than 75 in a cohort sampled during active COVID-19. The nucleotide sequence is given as TGTGCCAGCAGTGAGAGGCAGAGCTCCTATAATTCACCCCTCCACTTT. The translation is CASSERQSSYNSPLHF.